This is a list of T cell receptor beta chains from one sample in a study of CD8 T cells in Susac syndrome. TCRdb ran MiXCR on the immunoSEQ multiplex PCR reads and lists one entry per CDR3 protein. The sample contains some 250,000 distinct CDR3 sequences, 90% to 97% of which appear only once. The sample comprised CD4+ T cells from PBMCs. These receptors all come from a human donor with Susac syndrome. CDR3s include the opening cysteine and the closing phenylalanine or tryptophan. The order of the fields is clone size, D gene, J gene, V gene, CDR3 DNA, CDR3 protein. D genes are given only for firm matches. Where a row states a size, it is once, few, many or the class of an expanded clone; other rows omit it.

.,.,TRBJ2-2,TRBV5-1,TGCGCCAGCAGCTTTGGGACATCGAACACCGGGGAGCTGTTTTTT,CASSFGTSNTGELFF
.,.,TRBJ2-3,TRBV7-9,TGTGCCAGCAGCTTGACAGAGGGTACGCAGTATTTT,CASSLTEGTQYF
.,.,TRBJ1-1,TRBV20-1,TGCAGTGCTAGAGACAAGCGGGGGGTTGAAGCTTTCTTT,CSARDKRGVEAFF
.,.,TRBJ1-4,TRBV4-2,TGTGCCAGCAGCCAAGACCGCCAGGGAGAGGCAACTAATGAAAAACTGTTTTTT,CASSQDRQGEATNEKLFF
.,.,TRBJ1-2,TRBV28,TGTGCCAGCAGTTTTAACGATCACGGGGGCTACACCTTC,CASSFNDHGGYTF
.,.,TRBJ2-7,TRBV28,TGTGCCAGCAGGGTAGGGTCCGGCGAGCAGTACTTC,CASRVGSGEQYF
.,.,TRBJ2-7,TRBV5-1,TGCGCCAGCAGCTTGGATCCGGGGGCCGGGTACGAGCAGTACTTC,CASSLDPGAGYEQYF
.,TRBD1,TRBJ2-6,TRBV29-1,TGCAGCGTTGAAGATCCAAACACGACAGGGAAGGTCTCTGGGGCCAACGTCCTGACTTTC,CSVEDPNTTGKVSGANVLTF
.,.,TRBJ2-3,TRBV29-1,TGCAGCGTTGAAGATCGAATGACGGGAAGCACAGATACGCAGTATTTT,CSVEDRMTGSTDTQYF
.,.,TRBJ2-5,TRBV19,TGTGCCAGTAGTATAGAGAATACCCAAGAGACCCAGTACTTC,CASSIENTQETQYF
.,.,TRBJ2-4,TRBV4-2,TGTGCCAGCAGCCAAATTTCAGCGGGCAAAAACATTCAGTACTTC,CASSQISAGKNIQYF
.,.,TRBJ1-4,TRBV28,TGTGCCACCTCCGACAGGCTCACGGAAAAACTGTTTTTT,CATSDRLTEKLFF
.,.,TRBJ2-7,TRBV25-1,TGTGCCAGCAGTGAAGTGGCAGGGTATTACGAGCAGTACTTC,CASSEVAGYYEQYF
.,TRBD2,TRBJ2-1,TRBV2,TGTGCCAGCAGAAGCGGGGTACTCTCCTACAATGAGCAGTTCTTC,CASRSGVLSYNEQFF
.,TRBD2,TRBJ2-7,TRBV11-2,TGTGCCAGCAGTACGGGACTAGCGGGAGTCTACGAGCAGTACTTC,CASSTGLAGVYEQYF
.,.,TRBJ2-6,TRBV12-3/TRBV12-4,TGTGCCAGCAGTACCATGATGACTGGGGCCAACGTCCTGACTTTC,CASSTMMTGANVLTF
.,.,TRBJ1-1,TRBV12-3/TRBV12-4,TGTGCCAGCAGTTTCGCCGACAGATCCACTGAAGCTTTCTTT,CASSFADRSTEAFF
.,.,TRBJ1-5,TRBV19,TGTGCCAGTACTTTCCGTCGGACTAATACTGGTCAGCCCCAGCATTTT,CASTFRRTNTGQPQHF
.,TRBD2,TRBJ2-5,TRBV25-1,TGTGCCAGCAGTGAACGGGGGGGACCCGAGACCCAGTACTTC,CASSERGGPETQYF
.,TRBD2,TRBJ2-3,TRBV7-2,TGTGCCAGCAGCTTAGCGACGACGGGAGGACCAGATACGCAGTATTTT,CASSLATTGGPDTQYF
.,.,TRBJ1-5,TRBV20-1,TGCAGTGCTAGAGATCCGGGGGCGAACAATCAGCCCCAGCATTTT,CSARDPGANNQPQHF
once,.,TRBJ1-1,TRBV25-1,TGTGCCAGCAGTGACTTACTCCGGGCCGAAGGTGAAGCTTTCTTT,CASSDLLRAEGEAFF
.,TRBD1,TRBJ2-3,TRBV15,TGTGCCACCAGCAGAGTGACAGGGGGCATCGGCACAGATACGCAGTATTTT,CATSRVTGGIGTDTQYF
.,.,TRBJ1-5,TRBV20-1,TGCAGTGCTAGGAAAGGGGATATCAATCAGCCCCAGCATTTT,CSARKGDINQPQHF
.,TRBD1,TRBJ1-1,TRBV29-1,TGCAGCTTAGGGACAGGAAAGAACACTGAAGCTTTCTTT,CSLGTGKNTEAFF
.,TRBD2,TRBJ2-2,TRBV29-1,TGCAGCGGTGGGACTAGTATCGACGGGGAGCTGTTTTTT,CSGGTSIDGELFF
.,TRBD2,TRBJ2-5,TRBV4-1,TGCGCCAGCAGCCAAGATCTGGGGACTAGCGGGAGTGAGACCCAGTACTTC,CASSQDLGTSGSETQYF
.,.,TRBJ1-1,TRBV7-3,TGTGCCAGCAGCTTGGGGGCCGTGGGGGACGGGACTGAAGCTTTCTTT,CASSLGAVGDGTEAFF
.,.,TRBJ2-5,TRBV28,TGTGCCAGCGGCATCGGGAGCGGGCCTCAAGAGACCCAGTACTTC,CASGIGSGPQETQYF
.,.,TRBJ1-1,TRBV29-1,TGCAGCGCCTCCTGGGGGACTGAAGCTTTCTTT,CSASWGTEAFF
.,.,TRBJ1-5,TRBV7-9,TGTGCCAGCAGCTCGGACATAACGTTGCAGCCCCAGCATTTT,CASSSDITLQPQHF
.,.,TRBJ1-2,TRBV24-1,TGTGCCACCACAAGATCGGGATTTGACTACACCTTC,CATTRSGFDYTF
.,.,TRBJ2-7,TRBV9,TGTGCCAGCAGCGTGATTATGGATTCGTACGAGCAGTACTTC,CASSVIMDSYEQYF
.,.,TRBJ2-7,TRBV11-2,TGTGCCAGCAGCCAAGCCGGACGGCCTGCCGAGCAGTACTTC,CASSQAGRPAEQYF
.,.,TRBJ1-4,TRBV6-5,TGTGCCAGCCGACGGTCCCTGAATGAAAAACTGTTTTTT,CASRRSLNEKLFF
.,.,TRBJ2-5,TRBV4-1,TGCGCCAGCAGCCAAGAGCCCGGCAGAGAGACCCAGTACTTC,CASSQEPGRETQYF
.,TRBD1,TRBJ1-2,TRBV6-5,TGTGCCAGCAGTCGGTCTGGGACAGGGAACTATGGCTACACCTTC,CASSRSGTGNYGYTF
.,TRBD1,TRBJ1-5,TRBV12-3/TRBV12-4,TGTGCCAGCAGCAAGGGACAGGGGGGGGATCAGCCCCAGCATTTT,CASSKGQGGDQPQHF